A single sample is the source of the 5 T cell receptor beta chains below, sequenced in a study of T-cell memory formation after mild COVID-19. TCRdb recomputed calls from the 5' RACE reads with MiXCR, one row per CDR3 protein. Of 250,000 to 300,000 distinct CDR3 sequences listed, around 15% are singletons. Sequenced: PBMCs or a T cell subset sorted from them (not recorded which). The receptor set was obtained from a man in his late teens or twenties who had mild COVID-19 (a few samples of this study predate the infection). Cell type and time point are not known.

This clonotype occurred many times. The chain joins TRBV5-1 to TRBJ2-3; 7 bases map to TRBD1. V trimming: 2 bases; J trimming: 2 bases; junction bases outside the gene matches: 5. Germline loops: CDR1 SGHRS, CDR2 YFSETQ. The CDR3 length is 15 residues. The CDR3 bases are TGCGCCAGCAGCTTTACAGGGGACCTCACAGATACGCAGTATTTT. Amino acid sequence: CASSFTGDLTDTQYF.

The chain employs TRBV19 and TRBJ2-2, with D unresolved. V was clipped by 4 bases and J by 5 bases, with 8 bases between them. Germline assignment: CDR1 LNHDA and CDR2 SQIVND (reference sequence). The length of the CDR3 is 13 residues. The CDR3 DNA reads TGTGCCAGTAGTACCGGGCCTACCGGGGAGCTGTTTTTT. This sequence encodes CASSTGPTGELFF.

This clonotype was observed a few times. The rearrangement links TRBV2 to TRBJ2-1, with TRBD2 matching 9 bases. Germline V gene data show CDR1 as SNHLY and CDR2 as FYNNEI. Losses at the gene ends were 7 bases for V and 3 bases for J; bases not matched to a gene: 7. The length of the CDR3 is 15 residues. This CDR3 reads CASTKGLAGYNEQFF. The CDR3 DNA reads TGTGCCAGCACTAAGGGACTAGCCGGCTACAATGAGCAGTTCTTC.

Only a few counts were recorded for this clonotype. V is TRBV6-6 and J is TRBJ2-7; no reliable D call. The CDR3 has 12 amino acids. The germline CDR1 and CDR2 sequences are MNHNY and SVGAGI (reference sequence). The V gene lost 6 bases and the J gene lost 4 bases, with 10 bases spanning the gap. The DNA for the CDR3 is TGTGCCAGCAGCCCTCAGTCTTACGAGCAGTACGTC. Translation gives CASSPQSYEQYV.

This clonotype was counted many times. The chain employs TRBV5-1 and TRBJ2-5; TRBD2 matches 8 bases. This CDR3 is built from 15 residues. Unmatched junction bases numbered 7, after V lost 4 bases and J lost 2 bases. Looked up from germline, CDR1 is SGHRS and CDR2 is YFSETQ. Written as DNA, the CDR3 is TGCGCCAGCAGCATGTCGGGACTAGAGCAAGAGACCCAGTACTTC. As protein: CASSMSGLEQETQYF.